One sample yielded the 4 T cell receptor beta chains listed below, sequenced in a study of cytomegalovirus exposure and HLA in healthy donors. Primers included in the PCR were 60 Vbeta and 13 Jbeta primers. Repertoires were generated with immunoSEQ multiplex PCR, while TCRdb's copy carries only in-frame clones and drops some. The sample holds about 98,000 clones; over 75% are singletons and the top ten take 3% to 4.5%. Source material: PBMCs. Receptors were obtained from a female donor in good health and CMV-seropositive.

CDR3 protein: CAWSKGGGYTF. The CDR3 DNA reads as TGTGCCTGGAGTAAGGGAGGCGGCTACACCTTC. The chain is built from TRBV30 and TRBJ1-2; D not resolved. CDR3 length: 11 amino acids. V was trimmed by 2 bases and J by 8 bases, leaving 9 bases between them. Germline V gives CDR1 GTSNPN, CDR2 SVGIG (reference sequence).

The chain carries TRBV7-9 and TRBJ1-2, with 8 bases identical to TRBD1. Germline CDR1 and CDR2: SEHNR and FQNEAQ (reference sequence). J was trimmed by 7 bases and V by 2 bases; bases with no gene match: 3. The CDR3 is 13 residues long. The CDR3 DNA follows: TGTGCCAGCAGCTTACAGGGGGCGCCTGGCTACACCTTC. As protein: CASSLQGAPGYTF.

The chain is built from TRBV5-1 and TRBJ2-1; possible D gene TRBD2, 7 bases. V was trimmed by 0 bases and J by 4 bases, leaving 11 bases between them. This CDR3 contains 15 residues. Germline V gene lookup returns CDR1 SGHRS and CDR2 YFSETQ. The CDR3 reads CASSLVGGEYNEQFF. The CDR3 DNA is TGCGCCAGCAGCTTGGTAGGGGGGGAATACAATGAGCAGTTCTTC.

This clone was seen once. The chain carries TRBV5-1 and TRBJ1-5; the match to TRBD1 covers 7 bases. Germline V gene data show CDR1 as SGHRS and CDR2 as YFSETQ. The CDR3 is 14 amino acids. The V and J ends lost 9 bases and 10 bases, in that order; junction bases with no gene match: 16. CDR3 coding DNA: TGCGCCACCTTACAGGGGTCCCGACTCGGCCCCCAGCATTTT. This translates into CATLQGSRLGPQHF.